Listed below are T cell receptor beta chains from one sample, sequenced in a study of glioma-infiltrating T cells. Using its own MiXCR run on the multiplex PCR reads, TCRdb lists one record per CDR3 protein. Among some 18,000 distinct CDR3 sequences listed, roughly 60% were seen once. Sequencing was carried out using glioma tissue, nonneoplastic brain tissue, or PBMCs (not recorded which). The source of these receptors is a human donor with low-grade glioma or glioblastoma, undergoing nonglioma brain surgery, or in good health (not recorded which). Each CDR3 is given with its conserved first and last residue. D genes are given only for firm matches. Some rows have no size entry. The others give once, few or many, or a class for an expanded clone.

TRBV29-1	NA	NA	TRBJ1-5	TGCAGCGTTGCAGGTTATGGTCAGCCCCAGCATTTT	CSVAGYGQPQHF
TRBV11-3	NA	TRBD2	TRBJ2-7	TGTGCCAGCAGCTCGGGACTAGCGGGAGCCCCGGGTGAGCAGTACTTC	CASSSGLAGAPGEQYF
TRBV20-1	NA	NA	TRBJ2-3	TGCAGTGCCCGGAGAAGCACAGATACGCAGTATTTT	CSARRSTDTQYF
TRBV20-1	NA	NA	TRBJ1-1	TGCAGTGCTAGGAGCAATGAAGCTTTCTTT	CSARSNEAFF
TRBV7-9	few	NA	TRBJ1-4	TGTGCCAGCAGCAAAACAGGGTTGAGTGAAAAACTGTTTTTT	CASSKTGLSEKLFF
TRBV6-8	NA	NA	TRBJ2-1	TGTGCCAGCAGTTCCTTCGGCCCTGGGTCCTACAATGAGCAGTTCTTC	CASSSFGPGSYNEQFF
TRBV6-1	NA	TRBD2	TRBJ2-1	TGTGCCAGCAGCCTTCGGGCGGGGGGGTTCTACAATGAGCAGTTCTTC	CASSLRAGGFYNEQFF
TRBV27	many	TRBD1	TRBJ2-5	TGTGCCAGCGGACAGGCCGGGACCCAGTACTTC	CASGQAGTQYF
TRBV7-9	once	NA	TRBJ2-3	TGTGCCAGCAGCTCCTCCCCCGTAGTTGCGCAGTATTTT	CASSSSPVVAQYF
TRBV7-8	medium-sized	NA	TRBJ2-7	TGTGCCAGCAGCCTCTCGAACTACGAGCAGTACTTC	CASSLSNYEQYF
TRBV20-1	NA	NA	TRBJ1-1	TGCAGTGCTAGTAGGCTGGGGACTCCAAACACTGAAGCTTTCTTT	CSASRLGTPNTEAFF
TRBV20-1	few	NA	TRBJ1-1	TGCAGTGCTAGAGGGGGGGCAGGCACTGAAGCTTTCTTT	CSARGGAGTEAFF
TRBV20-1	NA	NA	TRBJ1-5	TGCAGTGCTAGAGTAGCAGGGAAGCTTAATCAGCCCCAGCATTTT	CSARVAGKLNQPQHF
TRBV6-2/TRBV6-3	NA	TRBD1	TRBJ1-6	TGTGCCAGCAGAACCGACAGGGACTCCTATAATTCACCCCTCCACTTT	CASRTDRDSYNSPLHF
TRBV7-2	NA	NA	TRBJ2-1	NA	CASSFYICSARGAGAWNEQFF
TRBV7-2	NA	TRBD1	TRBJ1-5	TGTGCCAGCAGCTCCCGGACAGGACGCAATCAGCCCCAGCATTTT	CASSSRTGRNQPQHF
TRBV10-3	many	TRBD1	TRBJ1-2	TGTGCCATCAGTGACGACCCAAGACAGGGAGGCTACACCTTC	CAISDDPRQGGYTF
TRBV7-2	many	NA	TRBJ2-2	TGTGCCAACAGCTTCTACCTAAACACCGGGGAGCTGTTTTTT	CANSFYLNTGELFF
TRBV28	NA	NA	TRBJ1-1	TGTGCCAGCAGCGCGAAAATGAACACTGAAGCTTTCTTT	CASSAKMNTEAFF
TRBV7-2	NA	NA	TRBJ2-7	TGTGCCAGCAGCTCAGTAGGCAGCTCCTACGAGCAGTACTTC	CASSSVGSSYEQYF
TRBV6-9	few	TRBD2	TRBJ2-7	TGTGCCAGCAGTTACGGGGGGGCCCTGGACGAGCAGTACTTC	CASSYGGALDEQYF
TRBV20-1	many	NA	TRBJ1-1	TGCAGTGCTAGATCATTCAGTACCATGGACACTGAAGCTTTCTTT	CSARSFSTMDTEAFF
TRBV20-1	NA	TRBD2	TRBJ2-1	TGCAGTGCTAGACCCCCTATCGGGACTAGCGGGAGGGCCTCCTACAATGAGCAGTTCTTC	CSARPPIGTSGRASYNEQFF
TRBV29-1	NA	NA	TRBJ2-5	TGCAGCGTTGAACCCGCAGGGTTAGGGGAGACCCAGTACTTC	CSVEPAGLGETQYF
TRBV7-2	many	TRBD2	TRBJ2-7	TGTGCCAGCAGCTTTGGGGGGGGGAACGAGCAGTACTTC	CASSFGGGNEQYF
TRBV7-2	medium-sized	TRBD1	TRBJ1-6	TGTGCCAGCAGCCCTAACTACCAGACAGGGGGTTCACCCCTCCACTTT	CASSPNYQTGGSPLHF
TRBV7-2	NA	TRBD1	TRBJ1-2	TGTGCCAGCAGCTTAGCGGGACAGGGGCTCGATGGCTACACCTTC	CASSLAGQGLDGYTF
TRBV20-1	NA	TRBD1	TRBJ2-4	TGCAGTGCTACCGACCCGAGGGGGCAATGTAACACTCAGTACTTC	CSATDPRGQCNTQYF
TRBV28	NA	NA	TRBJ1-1	TGTGCCAGCACCTCGGTCGGTTTCCTGAACACTGAAGCTTTCTTT	CASTSVGFLNTEAFF
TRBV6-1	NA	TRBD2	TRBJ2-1	TGTGCCAGCAGCCCCGGCTGGGTAGCGGGGGTGTACAATGAGCAGTTCTTC	CASSPGWVAGVYNEQFF
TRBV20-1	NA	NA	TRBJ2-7	TGCAGTGCTAGTGGTGGGAGCGAAATGGACGAGCAGTACTTC	CSASGGSEMDEQYF
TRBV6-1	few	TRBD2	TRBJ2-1	TGTGCCAGCAAGACTAGCGGGGGCTACAATGAGCAGTTCTTC	CASKTSGGYNEQFF
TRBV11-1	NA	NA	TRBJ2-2	TGTGCCAGCAGACCGACAGAGAACACCGGGGAGCTGTTTTTT	CASRPTENTGELFF
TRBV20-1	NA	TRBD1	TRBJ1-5	TGCAGTGCTCCTGGACAGGGGGCGTTTAGCAATCAGCCCCAGCATTTT	CSAPGQGAFSNQPQHF
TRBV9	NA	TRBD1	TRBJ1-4	TGTGCCAGCAGCGCCCACAGGGGCCCTAATGAAAAACTGTTTTTT	CASSAHRGPNEKLFF
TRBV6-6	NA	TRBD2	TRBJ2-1	TGTGCCAGCAGCCCAGGGACTAGCGGGATGACCTACAATGAGCAGTTCTTC	CASSPGTSGMTYNEQFF
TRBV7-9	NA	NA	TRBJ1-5	TGTGCCAGCAGCTTAGGTCTCTCGGGGCCGAAGAATCAGCCCCAGCATTTT	CASSLGLSGPKNQPQHF
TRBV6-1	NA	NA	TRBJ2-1	TGTGCCAGCACCGACATTATAAACTCCTACAATGAGCAGTTCTTC	CASTDIINSYNEQFF
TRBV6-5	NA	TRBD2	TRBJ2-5	TGTGCCAGCAGTTCCCTGGGTAGCGGGGAACGAGAGACCCAGTACTTC	CASSSLGSGERETQYF
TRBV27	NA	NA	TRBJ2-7	TGTGCCAGCAGTTCCCCGGGACGTACCTACGAGCAGTACTTC	CASSSPGRTYEQYF